The rows below give T cell receptor beta chains drawn from one sample of a study of CD8+ T cells in alopecia areata. Libraries were prepared by immunoSEQ multiplex PCR; TCRdb keeps only in-frame clonotypes and omits some of them. This sample yields 85,000 to 95,000 clones, of which about 70% are seen a single time; approximately 15% belongs to the top ten. The sequences come from CD8+ T cells sorted from blood, collected at approximately week 42, from a patient treated with tofacitinib. The receptors were gathered from a human donor with alopecia areata. The CDR3 runs from the conserved cysteine through the conserved F or W. The order of the fields is J gene, clone size, D gene, V gene, CDR3 protein, CDR3 DNA. The D gene is left open where the match is weak. Only some rows state a clone size, as once, few, many or a class for expanded clones.

j_gene: TRBJ1-2; abundance: NA; d_gene: NA; v_gene: TRBV29-1; CDR3aa: CSAEGGAGYGYTF; CDR3nt: TGCAGCGCCGAAGGGGGGGCTGGCTATGGCTACACCTTC
j_gene: TRBJ1-2; abundance: NA; d_gene: NA; v_gene: TRBV7-9; CDR3aa: CASSPRGKGGYTF; CDR3nt: TGTGCCAGCAGCCCGAGGGGGAAGGGTGGCTACACCTTC
j_gene: TRBJ2-3; abundance: NA; d_gene: NA; v_gene: TRBV15; CDR3aa: CATAVLDTQYF; CDR3nt: TGTGCCACCGCCGTACTGGATACGCAGTATTTT
j_gene: TRBJ1-1; abundance: NA; d_gene: NA; v_gene: TRBV18; CDR3aa: CASSPGQNTEAFF; CDR3nt: TGTGCCAGCTCCCCGGGACAGAACACTGAAGCTTTCTTT
j_gene: TRBJ2-1; abundance: few; d_gene: NA; v_gene: TRBV4-3; CDR3aa: CASSQGRGNEQFF; CDR3nt: TGCGCCAGCAGCCAAGGACGGGGGAATGAGCAGTTCTTC
j_gene: TRBJ1-2; abundance: NA; d_gene: NA; v_gene: TRBV29-1; CDR3aa: CSVVEGPYGYTF; CDR3nt: TGCAGCGTTGTGGAGGGTCCCTATGGCTACACCTTC
j_gene: TRBJ1-5; abundance: few; d_gene: NA; v_gene: TRBV23-1; CDR3aa: CAPIIGGQPQHF; CDR3nt: TGCGCGCCAATTATCGGGGGGCAGCCCCAGCATTTT
j_gene: TRBJ1-1; abundance: NA; d_gene: TRBD1; v_gene: TRBV19; CDR3aa: CASSAGTGNTEAFF; CDR3nt: TGTGCCAGTAGTGCCGGGACAGGGAACACTGAAGCTTTCTTT
j_gene: TRBJ2-7; abundance: NA; d_gene: NA; v_gene: TRBV6-5; CDR3aa: CASRSEGSFYEQYF; CDR3nt: TGTGCCAGCAGGTCAGAGGGGAGCTTCTACGAGCAGTACTTC
j_gene: TRBJ2-3; abundance: NA; d_gene: NA; v_gene: TRBV10-2; CDR3aa: CASSETGLPSTDTQYF; CDR3nt: TGCGCCAGCAGTGAGACAGGACTACCTAGCACAGATACGCAGTATTTT
j_gene: TRBJ1-2; abundance: NA; d_gene: NA; v_gene: TRBV29-1; CDR3aa: CSVRTSNYGYTF; CDR3nt: TGCAGCGTTCGGACTTCTAACTATGGCTACACCTTC
j_gene: TRBJ2-7; abundance: NA; d_gene: NA; v_gene: TRBV4-3; CDR3aa: CASSQALGGGNEQYF; CDR3nt: TGCGCCAGCAGCCAGGCTCTGGGAGGGGGCAACGAGCAGTACTTC
j_gene: TRBJ1-5; abundance: NA; d_gene: NA; v_gene: TRBV2; CDR3aa: CASSERQPSNQPQHF; CDR3nt: TGTGCCAGCAGTGAACGACAGCCCAGCAATCAGCCCCAGCATTTT
j_gene: TRBJ1-2; abundance: few; d_gene: NA; v_gene: TRBV7-9; CDR3aa: CASSSGLLYGYTF; CDR3nt: TGTGCCAGCAGCTCGGGACTCCTCTATGGCTACACCTTC
j_gene: TRBJ2-7; abundance: NA; d_gene: NA; v_gene: TRBV4-1; CDR3aa: CASKGQSDEQYF; CDR3nt: TGCGCCAGCAAGGGACAATCCGACGAGCAGTACTTC
j_gene: TRBJ2-7; abundance: few; d_gene: TRBD1; v_gene: TRBV29-1; CDR3aa: CSVEVTGTETYEQYF; CDR3nt: TGCAGCGTTGAGGTGACCGGGACAGAAACCTACGAGCAGTACTTC
j_gene: TRBJ2-3; abundance: NA; d_gene: NA; v_gene: TRBV29-1; CDR3aa: CSVETGRESTDTQYF; CDR3nt: TGCAGCGTTGAAACGGGCCGCGAGTCCACAGATACGCAGTATTTT
j_gene: TRBJ2-6; abundance: NA; d_gene: NA; v_gene: TRBV6-1; CDR3aa: CASSDVQGVKVLSGANVLTF; CDR3nt: TGTGCCAGCAGTGATGTCCAGGGTGTGAAGGTACTCTCTGGGGCCAACGTCCTGACTTTC
j_gene: TRBJ2-5; abundance: NA; d_gene: TRBD2; v_gene: TRBV6-5; CDR3aa: CASRPGGGLQETQYF; CDR3nt: TGTGCCAGCAGACCGGGCGGGGGTCTTCAAGAGACCCAGTACTTC
j_gene: TRBJ1-3; abundance: few; d_gene: NA; v_gene: TRBV4-3; CDR3aa: CASSQDYNSDGNTIYF; CDR3nt: TGCGCCAGCAGCCAAGATTATAACAGCGACGGAAACACCATATATTTT
j_gene: TRBJ2-7; abundance: NA; d_gene: NA; v_gene: TRBV30; CDR3aa: CACLGGVGYEQYF; CDR3nt: TGTGCCTGCCTAGGGGGAGTAGGCTACGAGCAGTACTTC
j_gene: TRBJ1-5; abundance: NA; d_gene: TRBD1; v_gene: TRBV7-9; CDR3aa: CASSSGGSNQPQHF; CDR3nt: TGTGCCAGCAGCTCAGGGGGGAGCAATCAGCCCCAGCATTTT
j_gene: TRBJ2-2; abundance: NA; d_gene: NA; v_gene: TRBV14; CDR3aa: CASSSLFDLTKTALGGELFF; CDR3nt: TGTGCCAGCAGTTCTTTATTCGACTTGACGAAGACGGCGCTCGGCGGGGAGCTGTTTTTT
j_gene: TRBJ1-6; abundance: NA; d_gene: NA; v_gene: TRBV10-3; CDR3aa: CAIKGPGAPLHF; CDR3nt: TGTGCCATCAAAGGACCGGGAGCACCCCTCCACTTT
j_gene: TRBJ1-4; abundance: NA; d_gene: NA; v_gene: TRBV29-1; CDR3aa: CSVVGLGQKAEKLFF; CDR3nt: TGCAGCGTTGTTGGGTTAGGACAGAAGGCTGAAAAACTGTTTTTT
j_gene: TRBJ1-4; abundance: NA; d_gene: NA; v_gene: TRBV2; CDR3aa: CASTGRENEKLFF; CDR3nt: TGTGCCAGCACCGGGAGGGAAAATGAAAAACTGTTTTTT
j_gene: TRBJ2-7; abundance: NA; d_gene: NA; v_gene: TRBV25-1; CDR3aa: CASSESPYEQYF; CDR3nt: TGTGCCAGCAGTGAAAGTCCCTACGAGCAGTACTTC
j_gene: TRBJ2-1; abundance: NA; d_gene: TRBD1; v_gene: TRBV9; CDR3aa: CASSVSGTGGNEQFF; CDR3nt: TGTGCCAGCAGCGTATCCGGGACAGGGGGTAATGAGCAGTTCTTC
j_gene: TRBJ2-7; abundance: once; d_gene: NA; v_gene: TRBV25-1; CDR3aa: CASSEHRALYF; CDR3nt: TGTGCCAGCAGTGAACACAGGGCCCTTTACTTC
j_gene: TRBJ2-3; abundance: NA; d_gene: TRBD1; v_gene: TRBV11-2; CDR3aa: CASSLDGTGTDTQYF; CDR3nt: TGTGCCAGCAGCTTAGATGGGACAGGCACAGATACGCAGTATTTT
j_gene: TRBJ2-3; abundance: NA; d_gene: NA; v_gene: TRBV29-1; CDR3aa: CSVDLRGPGWTDTQYF; CDR3nt: TGCAGCGTTGATCTCCGAGGACCGGGGTGGACAGATACGCAGTATTTT
j_gene: TRBJ2-1; abundance: NA; d_gene: TRBD2; v_gene: TRBV19; CDR3aa: CASSVTSGGDNEQFF; CDR3nt: TGTGCCAGTAGTGTAACTAGCGGGGGTGACAATGAGCAGTTCTTC
j_gene: TRBJ1-1; abundance: NA; d_gene: TRBD1; v_gene: TRBV29-1; CDR3aa: CSVEDPWDRDTEAFF; CDR3nt: TGCAGCGTTGAAGATCCGTGGGACAGGGACACTGAAGCTTTCTTT
j_gene: TRBJ1-2; abundance: NA; d_gene: NA; v_gene: TRBV10-3; CDR3aa: CAISDGFYTF; CDR3nt: TGTGCCATCAGTGATGGGTTTTACACCTTC
j_gene: TRBJ1-1; abundance: once; d_gene: NA; v_gene: TRBV19; CDR3aa: CASSIDGAEMNTEAFF; CDR3nt: TGTGCCAGTAGTATAGACGGGGCAGAAATGAACACTGAAGCTTTCTTT
j_gene: TRBJ2-2; abundance: NA; d_gene: NA; v_gene: TRBV5-4; CDR3aa: CASSLWGNTGELFF; CDR3nt: TGTGCCAGCAGCTTGTGGGGGAACACCGGGGAGCTGTTTTTT
j_gene: TRBJ2-7; abundance: NA; d_gene: NA; v_gene: TRBV9; CDR3aa: CASSVGEAYEQYF; CDR3nt: TGTGCCAGCAGCGTAGGCGAGGCCTACGAGCAGTACTTC
j_gene: TRBJ2-7; abundance: NA; d_gene: NA; v_gene: TRBV7-8; CDR3aa: CASSLRQGTSYEQYF; CDR3nt: TGTGCCAGCAGCTTACGGCAGGGGACGTCCTACGAGCAGTACTTC
j_gene: TRBJ1-1; abundance: NA; d_gene: NA; v_gene: TRBV4-3; CDR3aa: CASSQGFVEGGNTEAFF; CDR3nt: TGCGCCAGCAGCCAAGGGTTCGTGGAGGGAGGGAACACTGAAGCTTTCTTT
j_gene: TRBJ1-2; abundance: NA; d_gene: NA; v_gene: TRBV29-1; CDR3aa: CSTRTEQNYGYTF; CDR3nt: TGCAGCACCCGGACAGAACAAAACTATGGCTACACCTTC
j_gene: TRBJ1-1; abundance: once; d_gene: TRBD1; v_gene: TRBV9; CDR3aa: CASSEAGTGNTEAFF; CDR3nt: TGTGCCAGCAGCGAAGCCGGGACAGGGAACACTGAAGCTTTCTTT
j_gene: TRBJ1-2; abundance: once; d_gene: NA; v_gene: TRBV5-3; CDR3aa: CARSLWTAPYGYTF; CDR3nt: TGTGCCAGAAGCTTGTGGACCGCGCCCTATGGCTACACCTTC
j_gene: TRBJ1-6; abundance: few; d_gene: TRBD1; v_gene: TRBV9; CDR3aa: CASSPGQGYNSPLHF; CDR3nt: TGTGCCAGCAGCCCAGGACAGGGCTATAATTCACCCCTCCACTTT
j_gene: TRBJ1-5; abundance: NA; d_gene: NA; v_gene: TRBV25-1; CDR3aa: CASSSQGGNQPQHF; CDR3nt: TGTGCCAGCAGTTCCCAGGGCGGCAATCAGCCCCAGCATTTT
j_gene: TRBJ2-7; abundance: few; d_gene: TRBD1; v_gene: TRBV6-6; CDR3aa: CASSYRDRAYEQYF; CDR3nt: TGTGCCAGCAGTTACCGGGACAGGGCGTACGAGCAGTACTTC
j_gene: TRBJ2-1; abundance: few; d_gene: NA; v_gene: TRBV10-2; CDR3aa: CASSVGGSYNEQFF; CDR3nt: TGCGCCAGCAGTGTTGGCGGCTCCTACAATGAGCAGTTCTTC
j_gene: TRBJ2-5; abundance: NA; d_gene: NA; v_gene: TRBV27; CDR3aa: CASSYRDHQETQYF; CDR3nt: TGTGCCAGCAGTTACCGGGATCATCAAGAGACCCAGTACTTC
j_gene: TRBJ1-2; abundance: NA; d_gene: NA; v_gene: TRBV29-1; CDR3aa: CSVYTTGGKGGYTF; CDR3nt: TGCAGCGTTTATACGACAGGCGGGAAGGGTGGCTACACCTTC
j_gene: TRBJ2-1; abundance: NA; d_gene: TRBD2; v_gene: TRBV25-1; CDR3aa: CASSGEPGTRGYNEQFF; CDR3nt: TGTGCCAGCAGTGGGGAACCCGGGACTAGGGGATACAATGAGCAGTTCTTC
j_gene: TRBJ2-2; abundance: NA; d_gene: NA; v_gene: TRBV5-1; CDR3aa: CASRRGESTAGELFF; CDR3nt: TGCGCCAGCAGACGCGGGGAGTCCACGGCCGGGGAGCTGTTTTTT
j_gene: TRBJ2-1; abundance: NA; d_gene: NA; v_gene: TRBV5-1; CDR3aa: CASSSAGAQNEQFF; CDR3nt: TGCGCCAGCAGCTCGGCCGGAGCCCAAAATGAGCAGTTCTTC
j_gene: TRBJ1-2; abundance: few; d_gene: NA; v_gene: TRBV15; CDR3aa: CATSREGDRYGYTF; CDR3nt: TGTGCCACCAGCAGAGAGGGGGACCGCTATGGCTACACCTTC
j_gene: TRBJ2-7; abundance: NA; d_gene: NA; v_gene: TRBV4-3; CDR3aa: CASSQGGEFYEQYF; CDR3nt: TGCGCCAGCAGCCAAGGTGGAGAATTCTACGAGCAGTACTTC